A selection of T cell receptor beta chains follows, all from one sample in a study of siplizumab effects on memory and regulatory T cells. This table comes from immunoSEQ multiplex PCR, and its TCRdb copy is limited to in-frame clones, with some not included. The sample carries about 100,000 clones, more than 90% recorded once. What was sequenced was CD4+ T cells sorted from blood. These receptors originate from a human donor in good health. CDR3s leave out the opening cysteine and the closing phenylalanine or tryptophan. Each record gives: V gene, J gene, CDR3 protein.

>TRBV10-1|TRBJ2-1
ASSGQGNEQF
>TRBV29-1|TRBJ2-5
SVGRLEAQY
>TRBV7-2|TRBJ2-3
ASSLGGAFTDTQY
>TRBV10-3|TRBJ1-5
AISPQDSNQPQH
>TRBV30|TRBJ1-5
AWSTPGTGNQPQH
>TRBV11-2|TRBJ1-1
ASSRLKTEAF
>TRBV6-5|TRBJ1-1
ASSKQGAATEAF
>TRBV6-5|TRBJ1-1
ASSYPLGGGFEAF
>TRBV19|TRBJ1-3
ASSPRDASSGNTIY
>TRBV27|TRBJ2-7
ASRTLVTGDYEQY
>TRBV7-6|TRBJ2-7
ASSLVYSSYEQY
>TRBV5-6|TRBJ2-7
ASSWSSYEQY
>TRBV6-6|TRBJ2-3
ASMTVSTDTQY
>TRBV6-5|TRBJ1-1
ASSYSMETNTEAF
>TRBV7-2|TRBJ2-5
ASSLSSGGGETQY
>TRBV7-2|TRBJ1-1
ASSPTGGPNTEAF